The clone carrying this TCR beta chain ranks as medium-sized (0.01 to 0.1%) in terms of frequency. Its cognate antigen is unknown. Using triplicate sorts, some 300,000 cells were collected each time from every CD8+ T cell subset. Preparation of TRB cDNA libraries relied on 5' RACE carrying UMI labels. TCRdb reprocessed the 5' RACE reads, with one entry per CDR3 protein and no DNA. Recorded for this sample: thousands of distinct CDR3 sequences. The sample is drawn from a study of CXCR3-negative and CXCR3-positive naive CD8 T cells. Study conclusions and caveats: Similar TRBV-TRBJ gene usage was seen in naive CXCR3-negative and CXCR3-positive cells, but not in memory cells. The TRB CDR3s that CXCR3-positive naive cells carried were more hydrophobic than those of CXCR3-negative naive cells.

CDR1 and CDR2 from the germline V gene are MDHEN and SYDVKM. The CDR3 spans 14 residues. The sample comprised naive CXCR3+ CD8+ T cells from blood. Sample subset: CD45RO-CCR7+CD27+CD95- naive CD8+ T cells expressing CXCR3 (TNR3+). The chain employs TRBV28 and TRBJ2-3; the TRBD1 assignment by TCRdb is unverifiable without DNA. The TCR was taken from a human donor in good health. Some clones in this sample may be carry-over from other donors' samples. This CDR3 reads CASSLGTGIDTQYF. The full variable domain, in which reference TRBV28 and TRBJ2-3 provide the parts outside the CDR3, is DVKVTQSSRYLVKRTGEKVFLECVQDMDHENMFWYRQDPGLGLRLIYFSYDVKMKEKGDIPEGYSVSREKKERFSLILESASTNQTSMYLCASSLGTGIDTQYFGPGTRLTVL.